This T cell receptor (beta chain) was retrieved from a study of blood T cell repertoires in COVID-19 (TCRdb year 2020). For the wider study: Samples from collaborators originated in the United States, Italy and Spain and spanned both the acute and convalescent phases of COVID-19. The prospective study material was composed of cDNA or gDNA derived from T cells, B-cell-depleted T cells, or PBMCs. Deeply sampled blood TCRbeta repertoires from subjects exposed to, actively infected with, or recovered from COVID-19 were included in the dataset. A freely available public database, intended as a resource for researchers studying the immune response to SARS-CoV-2, is where the repertoires were released. Samples came from the ongoing ImmuneRACE study (first 160 participants) plus 1,254 subjects from 6 global collaborators. The sample metadata nearly always contained a de-identified subject ID, COVID-19 status, age in years and sex. Where HLA class I and class II types were available, the types were taken from metadata supplied by the sample provider, not from assay-based typing.

The CDR3 runs 17 amino acids, cysteine and phenylalanine included. The kept DNA is CDR3 alone, 51 bases in frame from the first base. Relative to germline, V is missing 0 bases and J is missing 0 bases, with 5 bases of the junction outside any gene match. CDR1 MNHNS and CDR2 SASEGT are derived from the germline V gene. About this clone itself: Its antigen target is currently unknown. No per-base quality is available; no much larger clone lies one base away.

The paper as a whole reports these results and caveats: How much clinical and demographic metadata was included differed by source and by participant, and the metadata was provided uncurated.

One collaborating source in Seattle enrolled patients while the patients were actively infected and followed the patients over time throughout the course of disease. Each collaborating institution followed its own protocols to collect whole blood in K2EDTA tubes. For TCRbeta analysis, collaborators shipped samples as frozen whole blood, isolated PBMCs, or DNA extracted from either of those sample types. TCRbeta CDR3 regions were amplified from genomic DNA using the immunoSEQ Assay, a bias-controlled multiplex PCR. The source study handled its data this way. Within the assay, amplification of reference gene primers was used to estimate how many nucleated cells each sample contained. To quantify the absolute abundance of each unique TCRbeta CDR3 rearrangement, sequence reads were collapsed and filtered. For each sample, productive Simpson clonality was calculated as the square root of Simpson's diversity index over productive rearrangements. What TCRdb holds here is the immuneACCESS table cut down to in-frame rearrangements. Part of the clones is not present; checked against another copy, under half of the missing clones reflect an unresolved V gene, and the others are unexplained. For V, J and clone size, that table is used; D and trimming come from the DNA. This sample has some 360,000 clones in its table, and more than 70% of those were observed once. About 2% of the sample is held by the ten biggest clonotypes.

Sequenced sample: peripheral blood. The chain is encoded by TRBV6-1 joined to TRBJ1-5; 7 bases in the middle match TRBD1. The sequence came from a woman in her sixties or seventies with COVID-19, enrolled during active disease. The nucleotides read TGTGCCAGCAGTGAAGCAGGGGGCCTCTATAGCAATCAGCCCCAGCATTTT. It encodes CASSEAGGLYSNQPQHF.